This T cell receptor beta chain was sequenced during a study of OX40 agonist ivuxolimab in advanced cancers. About the study: Six ivuxolimab dose levels, 0.01 to 10 mg/kg, were given intravenously every 2 weeks.

This clone was picked up one time. The target antigen is unknown. Whole-study findings and limits: There was clonal expansion of CD4+ and CD8+ blood T cells by week 6 at 0.1 to 3.0 mg/kg. Relative to CD4+ cells, CD8+ T cells on average had more expanded clones. Antigen specificity was not determined for the expanded peripheral T cells.

Sequencing used immunoSEQ multiplex PCR; TCRdb keeps in-frame clones, though not all of them. The sample yields 80,000 or so clones, roughly 87% seen once. This sequence originates from an adult with an advanced solid tumor such as melanoma, head and neck, liver or kidney cancer. Material: CD4+ or CD8+ T cells sorted from blood, obtained in a trial of the OX40 agonist ivuxolimab.

CDR3 DNA sequence: TGTGCCAGCAGTCGGGACACCAGCTCTGGAAACACCATATATTTT. Encoded protein: CASSRDTSSGNTIYF. V is TRBV6-6 and J is TRBJ1-3; D possibly corresponds to TRBD1 (6 bases). The CDR3 is made up of 15 amino acids. Trimming cost V 5 bases and J 0 bases, with 11 bases left between them. CDR1 MNHNY and CDR2 SVGAGI come from the germline V gene (reference sequence).